Below are 15 T cell receptor beta chains sequenced from a single sample in a study of T cell changes during pregnancy in multiple sclerosis. Repertoires were generated with immunoSEQ multiplex PCR, while TCRdb's copy carries only in-frame clones and drops some. The sample includes roughly 46,000 clones, around 93% of them seen just once. Sequences were derived from peripheral blood, sampled in the third trimester of pregnancy. Receptor source: a female donor with multiple sclerosis, enrolled in a pregnancy study.

This chain uses TRBV7-2 with TRBJ1-2; 11 bases agree with TRBD1. The V and J ends lost 4 bases and 3 bases, in that order; junction bases with no gene match: 4. CDR1 and CDR2 (germline): SGHTA, FQGNSA. CDR3 length equals 15 residues. CDR3 in DNA: TGTGCCAGCAGCTCAAGGACAGGGGGCGACTATGGCTACACCTTC. Protein product: CASSSRTGGDYGYTF.

As concerns this clone: Relative to the germline gene, one junction end is altered; a read error may explain this. This sequence joins TRBV18 and TRBJ1-1; D remains ambiguous. Germline assignment: CDR1 KGHSH and CDR2 LQKENI. CDR3 length: 12 residues. CDR3 sequence (DNA): TGTGCCAGCTCACCCCCGAGCCCTGAGGCTTTCTTT. Translation gives CASSPPSPEAFF.

V usage is TRBV19 and J usage is TRBJ1-4; possibly TRBD1 for D (6 bases). V shed 7 bases and J shed 0 bases, with 12 bases lying between them. The germline V gene has CDR1 LNHDA and CDR2 SQIVND (reference sequence). The CDR3 extends over 15 amino acids. The CDR3 spells CASNGGHATNEKLFF. The CDR3 DNA is TGTGCCAGTAACGGGGGGCATGCAACTAATGAAAAACTGTTTTTT. Together with reference TRBV19 and TRBJ1-4, the CDR3 gives the full variable domain: DGGITQSPKYLFRKEGQNVTLSCEQNLNHDAMYWYRQDPGQGLRLIYYSQIVNDFQKGDIAEGYSVSREKKESFPLTVTSAQKNPTAFYLCASNGGHATNEKLFFGSGTQLSVL.

The CDR3 here is CASSLKTGPAAKNIQYF. The CDR3 region has the DNA TGTGCCAGCAGCCTCAAGACGGGTCCGGCGGCCAAAAACATTCAGTACTTC. This chain links TRBV5-6 with TRBJ2-4; D gene ambiguous. CDR1 and CDR2 (germline): SGHDT, YYEEEE. V was trimmed by 4 bases and J by 1 base, leaving 18 bases between them. This CDR3 region has 17 residues.

The V call is TRBV6-1, the J call TRBJ2-7; D gene uncertain. CDR1 and CDR2 from the germline V gene are MNHNS and SASEGT. This CDR3 contains 14 residues. V lost 2 bases, J lost 1 base, and 9 bases lay in between. This CDR3 reads CASSESGRSYEQYF. CDR3 DNA: TGTGCCAGCAGTGAAAGTGGCAGATCCTACGAGCAGTACTTC.

The J gene is TRBJ1-2, the V gene TRBV30, with 7 bases aligning to TRBD1. Germline assignment: CDR1 GTSNPN and CDR2 SVGIG (reference sequence). J was trimmed by 5 bases and V by 5 bases; bases with no gene match: 8. CDR3 size: 13 residues. CDR3 region: CAWGRDSPYGYTF. For the CDR3, the DNA is TGTGCCTGGGGCCGGGACAGTCCATATGGCTACACCTTC.

V gene TRBV10-1 combines with J gene TRBJ2-2; 9 bases align to TRBD2. Germline V CDR1 and CDR2: WNHNN, SYGVQD (reference sequence). The ends lost 10 bases at V and 5 bases at J; junction bases unmatched: 17. CDR3 size: 17 residues. The CDR3 DNA reads TGCGCCAACTACTGTAATAGCGGGAGAAGGGGGACCGGGGAGCTGTTTTTT. As protein: CANYCNSGRRGTGELFF.

In its sample, this clone was seen once. The V gene is TRBV5-1, the J gene TRBJ1-4; TRBD1 matches at 7 bases. Unmatched junction bases numbered 4, after V lost 5 bases and J lost 6 bases. Germline CDR1 and CDR2: SGHRS and YFSETQ. The CDR3 runs to 13 residues. The CDR3 coding sequence is TGCGCCAGCAGAACCGGACAGGATGAAAAACTGTTTTTT. Translating it yields CASRTGQDEKLFF.

The chain carries TRBV29-1 and TRBJ2-7, with D possibly being TRBD1 (7 bases). Trimming left V 6 bases short and J 4 bases short, with 13 bases between. Looked up from germline, CDR1 is SQVTM and CDR2 is ANQGSEA. The CDR3 runs 12 residues. CDR3 sequence reads: CSVGGQMYEQYF. For the CDR3, the DNA is TGCAGCGTGGGGGGACAGATGTACGAGCAGTACTTC.

This rearrangement joins TRBV6-5 to TRBJ2-2; the match to TRBD1 covers 9 bases. The V gene end was trimmed by 4 bases and the J gene end by 7 bases; junction bases not matched to a gene: 7. CDR1 and CDR2 (germline): MNHEY, SVGAGI. There are 15 residues in the CDR3. CDR3 protein: CASSSQGATGGELFF. CDR3 sequence (DNA): TGTGCCAGCAGTTCACAGGGGGCGACTGGCGGGGAGCTGTTTTTT.

The genes are TRBV2 and TRBJ2-1; D perhaps matches TRBD1 (5 bases). With 5 bases removed from V and 14 bases from J, the gap between germline ends came to 16 bases. The length of the CDR3 is 12 residues. CDR1 is SNHLY, CDR2 FYNNEI, per germline. CDR3: CASSYRGVGEFF. CDR3 nucleotides: TGTGCCAGCAGTTACCGCGGAGTAGGGGAGTTCTTC.

The V gene is TRBV9, the J gene TRBJ2-2; the D is unclear. Trimming left V 0 bases short and J 2 bases short, with 8 bases between. Germline V gene sequence: CDR1 SGDLS, CDR2 YYNGEE. This CDR3 is 15 amino acids long. The CDR3 region is CASSVVDSNTGELFF. CDR3 coding DNA: TGTGCCAGCAGCGTAGTTGACTCAAACACCGGGGAGCTGTTTTTT.

The V call is TRBV5-4, the J call TRBJ2-3, with D unresolved. V lost 1 base to trimming and J lost 4 bases, with 7 bases between them. The CDR3 consists of 13 residues. Germline V gives CDR1 SGHNT, CDR2 YYREEE (reference sequence). CDR3: CASSLPSSDTQYF. The CDR3 nucleotides are TGTGCCAGCAGCTTGCCCTCGTCAGATACGCAGTATTTT.

The CDR3: CASRRTTANEKLFF. CDR3 DNA sequence: TGTGCCAGTAGACGGACGACAGCTAATGAAAAACTGTTTTTT. The chain is built from TRBV19 and TRBJ1-4, with a possible D match to TRBD1 (5 bases). CDR1 LNHDA and CDR2 SQIVND come from the germline V gene (reference sequence). The CDR3 length is 14 residues. Trimming took off 6 bases at V and 3 bases at J, with 11 bases between the two ends.

The chain is built from TRBV19 and TRBJ1-2; D ambiguous. This CDR3 is 13 amino acids long. Germline CDR1 reads LNHDA; CDR2 reads SQIVND (reference sequence). V was clipped by 5 bases and J by 4 bases, with 11 bases between them. The CDR3 region is CASSHSHLYGYTF. CDR3 bases: TGTGCCAGTAGTCACAGCCACCTCTATGGCTACACCTTC.